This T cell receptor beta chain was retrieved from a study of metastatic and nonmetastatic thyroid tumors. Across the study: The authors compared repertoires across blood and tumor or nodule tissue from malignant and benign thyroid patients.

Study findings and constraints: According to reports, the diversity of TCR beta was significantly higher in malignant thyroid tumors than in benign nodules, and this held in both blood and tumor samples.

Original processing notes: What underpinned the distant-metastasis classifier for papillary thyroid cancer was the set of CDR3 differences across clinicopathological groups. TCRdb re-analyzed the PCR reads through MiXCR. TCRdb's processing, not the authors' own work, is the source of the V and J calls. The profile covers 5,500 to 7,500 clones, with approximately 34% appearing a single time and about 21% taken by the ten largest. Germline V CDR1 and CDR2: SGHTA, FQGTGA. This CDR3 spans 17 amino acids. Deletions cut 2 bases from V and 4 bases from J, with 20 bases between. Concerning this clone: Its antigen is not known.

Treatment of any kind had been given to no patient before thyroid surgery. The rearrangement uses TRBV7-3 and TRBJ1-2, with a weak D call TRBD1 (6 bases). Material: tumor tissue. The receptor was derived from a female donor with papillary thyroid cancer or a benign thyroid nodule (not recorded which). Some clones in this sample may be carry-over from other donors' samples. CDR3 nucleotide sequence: TGTGCCAGCAGCTTACCCTGGGACATTTTATCTGGCTATGGCTACACCTTC. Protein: CASSLPWDILSGYGYTF.